These 23 T cell receptor beta chains share one sample of origin, sequenced in a study of CD8+ T cells in alopecia areata. RNA, once extracted, was reverse transcribed into cDNA for use as the sequencing template. Measured with immunoSEQ multiplex PCR; TCRdb has only the in-frame clones, and not every one. The table includes around 120,000 clones, around 61% detected once. Sequencing was performed on CD4+ T cells sorted from blood. The receptors stem from a human donor in good health.

The V gene is TRBV7-2, the J gene TRBJ1-5; D is unresolved. V was pared by 3 bases and J by 5 bases, with 23 bases between. In germline, CDR1 is SGHTA, CDR2 FQGNSA. The CDR3 spans 18 residues. The CDR3 bases are TGTGCCAGCAGCTTTCGTGGAACAGCGGCTGATTGGGATCAGCCCCAGCATTTT. It translates to CASSFRGTAADWDQPQHF.

The chain uses TRBV4-3 and TRBJ2-7; D is unclear. The CDR3 spans 13 residues. Between the trimmed V and J ends, which lost 1 base and 4 bases, there was a span of 8 bases. Germline loops: CDR1 LGHNA, CDR2 YSLEER. In DNA, the CDR3 is TGCGCCAGCAGCCAAGTTGTTAAGTACGAGCAGTACTTC. It is translated as CASSQVVKYEQYF.

The J gene is TRBJ1-2, the V gene TRBV6-6; TRBD1 matches 8 bases. Trimming took 4 bases from V and 4 from J; bases not matched to a gene: 5. The CDR3 length is 14 residues. Germline CDR1 is MNHNY and CDR2 is SVGAGI (reference sequence). The CDR3 nucleotides read TGTGCCAGCAGTTCTCCCGGACAGGGCTATGGCTACACCTTC. It yields the protein CASSSPGQGYGYTF.

This clone was recorded a few times. J is TRBJ2-7 and V is TRBV4-2; D not certain. The germline V and J ends were trimmed by 0 bases and 5 bases, with 5 bases remaining between them. The CDR3 spans 12 residues. Germline CDR1 is LGHNA and CDR2 is YNFKEQ. The CDR3 bases are TGTGCCAGCAGCCAAGATCTCCACGAGCAGTACTTC. Amino acid sequence: CASSQDLHEQYF.

The chain joins TRBV5-6 to TRBJ1-2; 9 bases fit TRBD1. CDR3 length: 16 amino acids. The V gene end was trimmed by 3 bases and the J gene end by 7 bases; junction bases not matched to a gene: 13. Germline V CDR1 and CDR2: SGHDT, YYEEEE. CDR3 loop: CASSSGQGRSLGGYTF. For the CDR3, the DNA is TGTGCCAGCAGCTCGGGACAGGGACGGTCGTTGGGTGGCTACACCTTC.

The CDR3, as DNA: TGTGCCTGGAGTGTAGTCTACGAGCAGTACTTC. It encodes CAWSVVYEQYF. The rearrangement uses TRBV30 and TRBJ2-7; no reliable D call. V gave up 0 bases and J gave up 3 bases, with 3 bases separating them. The CDR3 loop spans 11 amino acids. From germline, CDR1 is GTSNPN and CDR2 SVGIG (reference sequence). The whole variable domain, remainder taken from reference TRBV30 and TRBJ2-7, is SQTIHQWPATLVQPVGSPLSLECTVEGTSNPNLYWYRQAAGRGLQLLFYSVGIGQISSEVPQNLSASRPQDRQFILSSKKLLLSDSGFYLCAWSVVYEQYFGPGTRLTVT.

The table lists this clone with a few counts. The chain combines TRBV7-9 with TRBJ2-1; no definite D call. Germline V gives CDR1 SEHNR, CDR2 FQNEAQ (reference sequence). CDR3 size: 15 residues. V was trimmed by 1 base and J by 0 bases, leaving 7 bases between them. CDR3 in DNA: TGTGCCAGCAGCTTAGGAGCTGCCTCCTACAATGAGCAGTTCTTC. Translated: CASSLGAASYNEQFF.

This chain links TRBV29-1 with TRBJ1-3; D remains unclear. Germline CDR1 and CDR2: SQVTM and ANQGSEA. The V and J ends lost 7 bases and 2 bases respectively, with 12 bases between them. The CDR3 contains 13 residues. The CDR3: CSANSRAGNTIYF. Written as DNA, the CDR3 is TGCAGCGCCAATTCAAGGGCTGGAAACACCATATATTTT.

The chain is built from TRBV6-5 and TRBJ1-6; no clear D gene. Deletions cut 6 bases from V and 7 bases from J, with 13 bases between. Germline CDR1 and CDR2: MNHEY and SVGAGI. The length of the CDR3 is 14 residues. The CDR3 region has the DNA TGTGCCAGCAGCAGTGGACTTCTCAATTCACCCCTCCACTTT. Its translation: CASSSGLLNSPLHF.

The CDR3 protein is CSVNKGQWGDGYTF. DNA for the CDR3: TGCAGCGTGAATAAGGGACAGTGGGGAGATGGCTACACCTTC. The rearrangement joins TRBV29-1 to TRBJ1-2; 7 bases map to TRBD1. CDR1 SQVTM and CDR2 ANQGSEA come from the germline V gene. Unmatched junction bases numbered 13, after V lost 6 bases and J lost 6 bases. This CDR3 contains 14 residues.

This sequence joins TRBV30 and TRBJ1-1, with 7 positions matching TRBD1. The V gene's germline CDR1 is GTSNPN and CDR2 SVGIG (reference sequence). V gave up 0 bases and J gave up 3 bases; unmatched junction bases: 4. CDR3 size: 14 residues. The CDR3 is CAWSVRGPYTEAFF. Here the CDR3 DNA reads TGTGCCTGGAGTGTAAGGGGGCCGTACACTGAAGCTTTCTTT.

This clone was seen a single time. The V gene is TRBV27, the J gene TRBJ2-2; possibly TRBD2 for D (5 bases). Trimming shortened V by 0 bases and J by 1 base, and 18 bases separated the two germline ends. CDR3 size: 19 residues. Germline V CDR1 and CDR2: MNHEY, SMNVEV (reference sequence). CDR3 residues: CASSLSYGMAGENTGELFF. As DNA, the CDR3 is TGTGCCAGCAGTTTATCGTACGGTATGGCGGGTGAGAACACCGGGGAGCTGTTTTTT.

This chain connects TRBV30 to TRBJ2-3; D remains unclear. This CDR3 is built from 13 residues. The germline V gene has CDR1 GTSNPN and CDR2 SVGIG (reference sequence). Trimming took 2 bases from V and 4 from J, leaving 10 bases between them. CDR3 residues: CAWSRPWADTQYF. The CDR3 bases are TGTGCCTGGAGTCGGCCCTGGGCAGATACGCAGTATTTT.

The chain employs TRBV10-3 and TRBJ2-7; 10 bases agree with TRBD1. CDR1 and CDR2 (germline): ENHRY, SYGVKD. V dropped 4 bases and J dropped 0; count of bases not matched to a gene: 9. The length of the CDR3 is 17 residues. The CDR3 DNA is TGTGCCATCAGTGTTGGTGTGGGACAGGGGAGCTCCTACGAGCAGTACTTC. The encoded protein is CAISVGVGQGSSYEQYF.

This clone was seen just once. This chain uses TRBV29-1 with TRBJ1-4, with 7 positions matching TRBD1. The V and J ends lost 7 bases and 5 bases, in that order; junction bases with no gene match: 4. The CDR3 sequence is 12 residues long. Germline V lookup: CDR1 SQVTM, CDR2 ANQGSEA. CDR3 bases: TGCAGCGGGGGACAGTTAAATGAAAAACTGTTTTTT. This encodes CSGGQLNEKLFF.

The V gene is TRBV4-1, the J gene TRBJ1-2, with D possibly matching TRBD1 (5 bases). V lost 2 bases and J 7 bases, leaving 14 bases between the germline ends. The CDR3 has 14 amino acids. In germline, CDR1 is MGHRA, CDR2 YSYEKL. The CDR3 spells CASSQSATGGGYTF. CDR3 DNA: TGCGCCAGCAGCCAATCCGCTACAGGCGGTGGCTACACCTTC.

This sequence joins TRBV29-1 and TRBJ1-1; D gene uncertain. Trimming removed 4 bases from V and 7 bases from J, with 13 bases in between. Per the germline V gene, CDR1 is SQVTM and CDR2 is ANQGSEA. The CDR3 has 12 amino acids. The CDR3 protein is CSVGRAGNEAFF. CDR3 nucleotides: TGCAGCGTTGGAAGGGCAGGCAATGAAGCTTTCTTT.

Only one count was recorded for this clone. The chain is built from TRBV29-1 and TRBJ1-4, with D hard to call. The CDR3 contains 13 residues. The V end lost 7 bases, the J end lost 4 bases, and 13 bases lay between the germline ends. Germline lookup yields CDR1 SQVTM and CDR2 ANQGSEA. The CDR3 here is CSAVGRINEKLFF. The CDR3 DNA follows: TGCAGCGCAGTTGGACGGATTAATGAAAAACTGTTTTTT.

This clone was found once. This sequence joins TRBV5-1 and TRBJ1-1; D is ambiguous. From germline, CDR1 is SGHRS and CDR2 YFSETQ. This CDR3 region has 15 residues. The V end lost 2 bases, the J end lost 0 bases, and 11 bases lay between the germline ends. This CDR3 reads CASSFMVQMNTEAFF. CDR3 DNA: TGCGCCAGCAGCTTCATGGTACAGATGAACACTGAAGCTTTCTTT.

The chain has TRBV29-1 and TRBJ2-7; D is tentatively TRBD1 or TRBD2 (5 bases each). Trimming stripped 7 bases from V and 6 bases from J, with 19 bases between. The CDR3 loop spans 13 amino acids. The germline V gene encodes CDR1 SQVTM and CDR2 ANQGSEA. CDR3 coding DNA: TGCAGCGCCTCGGGACCTCCGGATCCCGAGCAGTACTTC. Its translation: CSASGPPDPEQYF.

The rearrangement links TRBV5-1 to TRBJ2-1; D gene ambiguous. CDR3 length: 13 amino acids. Germline CDR1 SGHRS, CDR2 YFSETQ. V gave up 1 base and J gave up 6 bases, with 8 bases separating them. CDR3 nucleotides: TGCGCCAGCAGCTTGAGTAAATCCAATGAGCAGTTCTTC. As protein: CASSLSKSNEQFF.

The chain employs TRBV7-2 and TRBJ1-5, with D perhaps TRBD1 (5 bases). The germline CDR1 and CDR2 sequences are SGHTA and FQGNSA. Trimming cost V 5 bases and J 0 bases, with 11 bases left between them. The CDR3 consists of 15 residues. CDR3 nucleotide sequence: TGTGCCAGCAGCATGCCAACAGGTAGCAATCAGCCCCAGCATTTT. Translation: CASSMPTGSNQPQHF.

In this sample, this clone turned up once. This chain uses TRBV2 with TRBJ2-3; tentatively, D is TRBD1 (7 bases). Germline lookup yields CDR1 SNHLY and CDR2 FYNNEI. The CDR3 extends over 15 amino acids. The V and J ends lost 8 bases and 0 bases respectively, with 15 bases between them. The CDR3 loop reads CASGRGQTSTDTQYF. CDR3 DNA sequence: TGTGCCAGCGGGCGGGGACAGACTAGCACAGATACGCAGTATTTT.